Listed here are 24 T cell receptor beta chains from one sample, sequenced in a study of shared clonotypes between healthy human individuals (dated by TCRdb to about 2020). The library was produced with the immunoSEQ multiplex PCR assay. What TCRdb holds here is the immuneACCESS table cut down to in-frame rearrangements. Part of the clones is not present; checked against another copy, under half of the missing clones reflect an unresolved V gene, and the others are unexplained. This sample is represented by some 500,000 clones; around 80% of them were singletons. Roughly 12% of the sample is taken by the ten largest. The specimen was PBMCs. The receptors were gathered from a woman aged 40 to 50 in good health. Some clones in this sample may be carry-over from other donors' samples.

This clone was detected once. Within the sample, other DNA sequences also encode this same CDR3. The chain combines TRBV5-1 with TRBJ2-7; D is unresolved. The CDR3 sequence is 13 residues long. The V gene lost 0 bases and the J gene lost 2 bases, with 6 bases spanning the gap. Germline loops: CDR1 SGHRS, CDR2 YFSETQ. The CDR3 sequence is CASSLALTYEQYF. In nucleotides, the CDR3 is TGCGCCAGCAGCTTGGCCCTAACCTACGAGCAGTACTTC.

This rearrangement joins TRBV5-1 to TRBJ2-5; the match to TRBD2 covers 15 bases. Germline V CDR1 and CDR2: SGHRS, YFSETQ. There are 17 residues in the CDR3. V shed 5 bases and J 2 bases; nucleotides not matched to a gene: 7. CDR3 loop: CASSAGLAGGEQETQYF. The CDR3 region has the DNA TGCGCCAGCAGTGCGGGACTAGCGGGAGGAGAACAAGAGACCCAGTACTTC.

The CDR3 reads CASSQTPNTEAFF. The CDR3 DNA follows: TGTGCCAGCAGCCAGACACCAAACACTGAAGCTTTCTTT. The V and J genes are TRBV7-3 and TRBJ1-1; D gene uncertain. The germline gives CDR1 SGHTA, CDR2 FQGTGA. Trimming removed 5 bases from V and 2 bases from J, with 9 bases in between. The CDR3 covers 13 residues.

The V call is TRBV7-2, the J call TRBJ2-1; TRBD1 aligns across 9 bases. This CDR3 contains 14 residues. In germline, CDR1 is SGHTA, CDR2 FQGNSA. V lost 6 bases to trimming and J lost 9 bases; unmatched junction nucleotides: 9. The CDR3: CASRGTGITGEQFF. The CDR3, as DNA: TGTGCCAGCAGGGGGACAGGGATTACGGGTGAGCAGTTCTTC.

The CDR3 coding sequence is TGCAGCCTCCTCAGCAATGAAAAACTGTTTTTT. Encoded protein: CSLLSNEKLFF. The chain links TRBV29-1 to TRBJ1-4, with D uncertain. V was clipped by 8 bases and J by 5 bases, with 9 bases between them. Germline CDR1 SQVTM, CDR2 ANQGSEA. This CDR3 contains 11 residues.

The chain employs TRBV2 and TRBJ2-7, with D tentatively TRBD2 (5 bases). Trimming removed 5 bases at V and 0 bases at J, with 8 bases between. In germline, CDR1 is SNHLY, CDR2 FYNNEI. This CDR3 contains 13 residues. The CDR3 loop reads CASSRGVSYEQYF. CDR3 nucleotides: TGTGCCAGCAGTCGGGGAGTCTCCTACGAGCAGTACTTC.

On this clone: Other DNA sequences of this sample code for an identical CDR3. The chain joins TRBV5-1 to TRBJ1-2; the D is unclear. Trimming pared 0 bases from V and 0 bases from J, leaving 9 bases between. The length of the CDR3 is 15 residues. Germline CDR1 reads SGHRS; CDR2 reads YFSETQ. CDR3 loop: CASSLVGGANYGYTF. DNA of the CDR3: TGCGCCAGCAGCTTGGTCGGCGGAGCTAACTATGGCTACACCTTC.

The V gene is TRBV5-1, the J gene TRBJ2-2; D remains unclear. This CDR3 has 15 residues. V shed 1 base and J shed 6 bases, with 13 bases lying between them. Germline V lookup: CDR1 SGHRS, CDR2 YFSETQ. CDR3 loop: CASSLLGSQAGELFF. The CDR3 DNA is TGCGCCAGCAGCTTGTTAGGGTCCCAGGCCGGGGAGCTGTTTTTT.

This rearrangement joins TRBV4-3 to TRBJ2-2; TRBD2 aligns across 9 bases. The V and J ends lost 5 bases and 6 bases, in that order; junction bases with no gene match: 7. This CDR3 has 15 amino acids. Germline values: CDR1 LGHNA, CDR2 YSLEER. The CDR3, as DNA: TGCGCCAGCAGCACCGGGACTAGCATTTCCGGGGAGCTGTTTTTT. Its translation: CASSTGTSISGELFF.

This chain uses TRBV28 with TRBJ2-7; D is uncertain. The CDR3 has 16 amino acids. Deletions cut 4 bases from V and 0 bases from J, with 16 bases between. The germline V gene has CDR1 MDHEN and CDR2 SYDVKM. CDR3 sequence (DNA): TGTGCCAGCAGTTCGCCCCGGGCAGGATCCTCCTACGAGCAGTACTTC. Protein: CASSSPRAGSSYEQYF.

This clone was seen a few times. The chain employs TRBV7-9 and TRBJ2-4, with D possibly TRBD1 on 6 matching bases. Deletions cut 5 bases from V and 7 bases from J, with 12 bases between. Germline V CDR1 and CDR2: SEHNR, FQNEAQ (reference sequence). The CDR3 is 13 amino acids. The CDR3 DNA sequence: TGTGCCAGCAGCAACGACAGGTCCAACATTCAGTACTTC. Translating gives CASSNDRSNIQYF.

This chain connects TRBV13 to TRBJ2-3, with 12 nucleotides matching TRBD2. Per germline, CDR1 PRHDT and CDR2 FYEKMQ (reference sequence). Losses at the gene ends were 5 bases for V and 5 bases for J; bases not matched to a gene: 17. This CDR3 region has 19 residues. CDR3: CASSPPMLLAGGPGDTQYF. CDR3 DNA sequence: TGTGCCAGCAGCCCCCCCATGCTGCTAGCGGGAGGGCCCGGAGATACGCAGTATTTT. The entire variable domain, with the rest obtained from reference TRBV13 and TRBJ2-3, is as follows: AAGVIQSPRHLIKEKRETATLKCYPIPRHDTVYWYQQGPGQDPQFLISFYEKMQSDKGSIPDRFSAQQFSDYHSELNMSSLELGDSALYFCASSPPMLLAGGPGDTQYFGPGTRLTVL.

This sequence joins TRBV7-2 and TRBJ2-5; D perhaps matches TRBD2 (5 bases). The CDR3 is 12 amino acids. CDR1 and CDR2 (germline): SGHTA, FQGNSA. Trimming shortened V by 5 bases and J by 7 bases, and 11 bases separated the two germline ends. The CDR3 protein is CASSPDAGTQYF. The CDR3, as DNA: TGTGCCAGCAGCCCTGATGCGGGGACCCAGTACTTC.

The chain employs TRBV28 and TRBJ2-2; D not certain. Trimming pared 6 bases from V and 7 bases from J, leaving 15 bases between. The CDR3 has 14 residues. Germline V gene lookup returns CDR1 MDHEN and CDR2 SYDVKM. This CDR3 is CASSSLRSNGELFF. DNA of the CDR3: TGTGCCAGCAGCTCCCTACGTTCGAACGGGGAGCTGTTTTTT. Using reference TRBV28 and TRBJ2-2 for the parts outside the CDR3, the full variable domain is DVKVTQSSRYLVKRTGEKVFLECVQDMDHENMFWYRQDPGLGLRLIYFSYDVKMKEKGDIPEGYSVSREKKERFSLILESASTNQTSMYLCASSSLRSNGELFFGEGSRLTVL.

The chain has TRBV5-6 and TRBJ2-1; no clear D. Germline assignment: CDR1 SGHDT and CDR2 YYEEEE. CDR3 length equals 13 residues. V gave up 7 bases and J gave up 15 bases, with 23 bases separating them. The CDR3 region is CASCSWPSDNPFF. The CDR3 nucleotides are TGTGCCAGCTGTTCGTGGCCCTCGGATAATCCGTTCTTC.

The CDR3, as DNA: TGTGCCAGCTCACCCCCCGCCGGGGGAGGGGATGAGCAGTTCTTC. Residues: CASSPPAGGGDEQFF. The chain uses TRBV18 and TRBJ2-1, with 7 bases identical to TRBD2. After removal of 3 bases from V and 8 bases from J, the junction contained 10 bases not matched to a gene. Germline V gene lookup returns CDR1 KGHSH and CDR2 LQKENI. The CDR3 covers 15 residues.

Comment on this clone: A much more abundant neighbour one base away suggests this may be a read error. Other DNA sequences in this specimen translate into the identical CDR3. This chain connects TRBV18 to TRBJ1-1, with 8 bases aligning to TRBD1. Germline V gene sequence: CDR1 KGHSH, CDR2 LQKENI. V shed 3 bases, J shed 4 bases, and the junction held 1 base outside the gene matches. CDR3 length equals 13 residues. This CDR3 is CASSPGQGTEAFF. DNA for the CDR3: TGTGCCAGCTCACCCGGACAGGGCACTGAAGCTTTCTTT.

V gene TRBV4-1 combines with J gene TRBJ1-1, with 10 bases lining up with TRBD1. Losses at the gene ends were 4 bases for V and 0 bases for J; bases not matched to a gene: 2. The CDR3 is made up of 15 amino acids. CDR1 and CDR2 from the germline V gene are MGHRA and YSYEKL. CDR3 nucleotides: TGCGCCAGCAGCCCCGGACAGGGGGTGAACACTGAAGCTTTCTTT. Translating it yields CASSPGQGVNTEAFF.

The chain combines TRBV29-1 with TRBJ1-6, with 8 bases fitting TRBD1. CDR1 is SQVTM, CDR2 ANQGSEA, per germline. The length of the CDR3 is 15 residues. J was trimmed by 9 bases and V by 7 bases; bases with no gene match: 14. The CDR3 nucleotides are TGCAGCGCCTCAACAGGGGGAGGTTTAGGTTCACCCCTCCACTTT. This gives the protein CSASTGGGLGSPLHF.

As concerns this clone: The same CDR3 also results from other DNA sequences found in this sample. The chain combines TRBV9 with TRBJ2-1; D remains ambiguous. CDR1 SGDLS and CDR2 YYNGEE come from the germline V gene. V lost 2 bases and J lost 0, with 9 bases in between. The CDR3 is made up of 15 amino acids. Here the CDR3 reads CASSVDWSSYNEQFF. The CDR3 coding sequence is TGTGCCAGCAGCGTGGATTGGAGCTCCTACAATGAGCAGTTCTTC.

This clone came up once. This may stem from a read error, because a much larger clone lies one nucleotide away. The V gene is TRBV28, the J gene TRBJ2-2; weak D call: TRBD2 (5 bases). This CDR3 has 12 amino acids. The germline gives CDR1 MDHEN, CDR2 SYDVKM. The CDR3: CASRTTTGELSF. CDR3 sequence (DNA): TGTGCCAGCCGAACTACTACCGGGGAGCTGTCTTTT.

The chain combines TRBV7-2 with TRBJ1-2, with D tentatively TRBD1 (6 bases). The CDR3 is made up of 15 amino acids. V was clipped by 3 bases and J by 5 bases, with 16 bases between them. From germline, CDR1 is SGHTA and CDR2 FQGNSA. DNA for the CDR3: TGTGCCAGCAGCTTGTCCCTCGGACAGTCATATGGCTACACCTTC. This sequence encodes CASSLSLGQSYGYTF.

This clone was seen a handful of times. V is TRBV15 and J is TRBJ2-1; D gene ambiguous. V was pared by 1 base and J by 0 bases, with 13 bases between. Germline CDR1 and CDR2: LNHNV and YYDKDF (reference sequence). The CDR3 is made up of 17 amino acids. The CDR3 loop reads CATSRGSAASSYNEQFF. Here the CDR3 DNA reads TGTGCCACCAGCAGAGGTTCGGCGGCTAGCTCCTACAATGAGCAGTTCTTC.

The chain uses TRBV7-9 and TRBJ1-2; D unresolved. The CDR3 totals 12 residues. CDR1 is SEHNR, CDR2 FQNEAQ, per germline (reference sequence). Trimming removed 5 bases from V and 4 bases from J, with 8 bases in between. As DNA, the CDR3 is TGTGCCAGCAGCCCCGGAGCCTATGGCTACACCTTC. It encodes CASSPGAYGYTF. Together with reference TRBV7-9 and TRBJ1-2, the CDR3 gives the full variable domain: DTGVSQNPRHKITKRGQNVTFRCDPISEHNRLYWYRQTLGQGPEFLTYFQNEAQLEKSRLLSDRFSAERPKGSFSTLEIQRTEQGDSAMYLCASSPGAYGYTFGSGTRLTVV.